This T cell receptor (beta chain) was found in a study of blood T cell repertoires in COVID-19. Study-wide background: The United States, Italy and Spain were the sources of the acute and convalescent COVID-19 samples. From T cells, B-cell-depleted T cells, or PBMCs came the material, which was cDNA or gDNA.

The CDR3 runs to 13 residues. The germline V gene has CDR1 SQVTM and CDR2 ANQGSEA. Deletions cut 5 bases from V and 1 base from J, with 11 bases between. Profiling relied on immunoSEQ multiplex PCR, and the TCRdb table lists in-frame clones only, not all of them. In the table there are roughly 87,000 clones, around 86% of which are singletons. The rearrangement links TRBV29-1 to TRBJ1-1; possible D gene TRBD1, 5 bases. Sequencing input: peripheral blood. This sequence originates from a woman between 70 and 85 years old with acute or convalescent COVID-19. CDR3 in amino acids: CSVLLGANTEAFF. DNA of the CDR3: TGCAGCGTTCTTTTAGGGGCGAACACTGAAGCTTTCTTT.